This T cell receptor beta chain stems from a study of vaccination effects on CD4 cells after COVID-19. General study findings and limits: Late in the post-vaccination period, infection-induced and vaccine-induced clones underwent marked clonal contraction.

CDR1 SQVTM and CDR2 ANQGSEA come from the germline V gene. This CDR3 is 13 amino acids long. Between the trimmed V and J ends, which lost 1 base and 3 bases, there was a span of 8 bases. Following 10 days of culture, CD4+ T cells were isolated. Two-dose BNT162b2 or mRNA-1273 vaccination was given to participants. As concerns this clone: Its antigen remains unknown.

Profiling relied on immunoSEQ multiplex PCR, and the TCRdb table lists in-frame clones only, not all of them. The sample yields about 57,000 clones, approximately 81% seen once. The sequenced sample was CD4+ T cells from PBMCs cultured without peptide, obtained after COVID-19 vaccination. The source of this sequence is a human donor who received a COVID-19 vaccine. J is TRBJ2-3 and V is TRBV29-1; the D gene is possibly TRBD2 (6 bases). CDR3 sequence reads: CSVEAAGTDTQYF. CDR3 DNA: TGCAGCGTTGAAGCGGCGGGGACAGATACGCAGTATTTT.